The 24 T cell receptor beta chains in this list originate from one sample, sequenced in a study of PD-1 blockade in mismatch repair-deficient tumors. Some clones are missing from TCRdb's copy, which holds only in-frame ones; the method was immunoSEQ multiplex PCR. The sample consists of around 130,000 clones, about nine tenths of them appearing once. This specimen consisted of peripheral blood, obtained almost 74 weeks after starting pembrolizumab. Every receptor here comes from an adult with mismatch repair-deficient cancer.

J is TRBJ1-1 and V is TRBV14; D ambiguous. This CDR3 comprises 14 residues. Trimming shortened V by 0 bases and J by 5 bases, and 10 bases separated the two germline ends. Germline assignment: CDR1 SGHDN and CDR2 FVKESK. CDR3 in DNA: TGTGCCAGCAGCCAAGAGTTGATGGGGACTGAAGCTTTCTTT. Amino acids: CASSQELMGTEAFF.

V gene TRBV19 combines with J gene TRBJ2-7, with TRBD2 matching 13 bases. The CDR3 runs to 15 residues. Germline lookup yields CDR1 LNHDA and CDR2 SQIVND (reference sequence). The V segment lost 5 bases and the J segment 3 bases; nucleotides outside the gene matches: 4. The CDR3 loop reads CASSARTSGSYEQYF. CDR3 DNA: TGTGCCAGTAGTGCCCGGACTAGCGGGAGCTACGAGCAGTACTTC.

This sequence joins TRBV30 and TRBJ2-5; TRBD2 might be the D (6 bases). V was pared by 2 bases and J by 5 bases, with 9 bases between. Germline V gene lookup returns CDR1 GTSNPN and CDR2 SVGIG (reference sequence). The CDR3 contains 12 residues. Here the CDR3 reads CAWSPAGETQYF. The DNA for the CDR3 is TGTGCCTGGAGTCCGGCGGGGGAGACCCAGTACTTC.

The chain combines TRBV11-2 with TRBJ2-6; D is perhaps TRBD1 (5 bases). V was clipped by 5 bases and J by 0 bases, with 11 bases between them. The CDR3 is made up of 16 amino acids. Per the germline V gene, CDR1 is SGHAT and CDR2 is FQNNGV. CDR3 in amino acids: CASSAQGASGANVLTF. The CDR3 DNA follows: TGTGCCAGCAGCGCACAAGGGGCCTCTGGGGCCAACGTCCTGACTTTC.

The J gene is TRBJ1-4, the V gene TRBV2; weak D call: TRBD1 (5 bases). The CDR3 spans 16 residues. Germline loops: CDR1 SNHLY, CDR2 FYNNEI. The ends were cut back, 3 bases at V and 5 bases at J, with 16 bases in the middle. The CDR3 spells CASSEGPGLLNEKLFF. As DNA, the CDR3 is TGTGCCAGCAGTGAGGGGCCGGGACTCCTGAATGAAAAACTGTTTTTT. Full variable domain (remainder filled in from reference TRBV2 and TRBJ1-4): EPEVTQTPSHQVTQMGQEVILRCVPISNHLYFYWYRQILGQKVEFLVSFYNNEISEKSEIFDDQFSVERPDGSNFTLKIRSTKLEDSAMYFCASSEGPGLLNEKLFFGSGTQLSVL.

This chain links TRBV23-1 with TRBJ2-3; D remains ambiguous. TRBV23-1 is noted as an ORF with a role that remains uncertain. V was cut by 8 bases and J by 2 bases, with 8 bases left in between. The CDR3 runs 12 residues. The CDR3 sequence: CASVRTTDTQYF. The CDR3 nucleotides are TGCGCCAGCGTCAGAACCACAGATACGCAGTATTTT.

The rearrangement links TRBV19 to TRBJ2-4; the D is unclear. CDR3 size: 15 residues. Germline-derived CDR1 and CDR2 are LNHDA and SQIVND (reference sequence). Trimming stripped 2 bases from V and 5 bases from J, with 13 bases between. CDR3 amino acids: CASSIFPLTENIQYF. In nucleotides, the CDR3 is TGTGCCAGTAGTATATTCCCCTTAACAGAAAACATTCAGTACTTC.

The sample holds one count of this clone. The CDR3 DNA is TGTGCCAGCAGCTTATTGACGTCCCGCAACGAGCAGTACTTC. The encoded protein is CASSLLTSRNEQYF. The chain employs TRBV7-8 and TRBJ2-7; D is unclear. The germline V and J ends were trimmed by 2 bases and 5 bases, with 13 bases remaining between them. The CDR3 has 14 residues. Per the germline V gene, CDR1 is SGHVS and CDR2 is FQNEAQ.

The rearrangement joins TRBV7-9 to TRBJ1-4; 10 nucleotides line up with TRBD1. J gave up 2 bases and V 4 bases, and 7 bases lay outside the gene matches. This CDR3 comprises 17 residues. Looked up from germline, CDR1 is SEHNR and CDR2 is FQNEAQ (reference sequence). The CDR3 is CASSWRQGAQTNEKLFF. CDR3 DNA: TGTGCCAGCAGCTGGAGACAGGGGGCGCAGACTAATGAAAAACTGTTTTTT.

The chain links TRBV5-8 to TRBJ2-5, with 9 positions matching TRBD1. The CDR3 is 17 residues long. CDR1 and CDR2 from the germline V gene are SGHTS and YDEGEE. Losses at the gene ends were 4 bases for V and 2 bases for J; bases not matched to a gene: 12. The CDR3 nucleotides read TGTGCCAGCAGCGGTGGACAGGGGACGTGGGGACAAGAGACCCAGTACTTC. It translates to CASSGGQGTWGQETQYF.

This clone is a singleton in its sample. The CDR3 is CASSLEVRLLLSTWHNEQFF. The CDR3 DNA is TGTGCCAGCAGCTTGGAGGTCAGACTCCTCCTGAGCACATGGCACAATGAGCAGTTCTTC. The rearrangement joins TRBV5-5 to TRBJ2-1; D remains ambiguous. CDR1 SGHKS and CDR2 YYEKEE come from the germline V gene (reference sequence). The ends were cut back, 0 bases at V and 5 bases at J, with 27 bases in the middle. CDR3 length equals 20 residues.

This rearrangement joins TRBV27 to TRBJ2-7, with TRBD1 matching over 8 bases. V lost 6 bases to trimming and J lost 7 bases; unmatched junction nucleotides: 11. This CDR3 spans 14 amino acids. CDR1 MNHEY and CDR2 SMNVEV come from the germline V gene (reference sequence). The CDR3 protein is CASRSGQGAKEQYF. CDR3 DNA sequence: TGTGCCAGCAGGTCCGGGCAGGGGGCGAAGGAGCAGTACTTC.

As to this clone: At the DNA level, this CDR3 is encoded by other sequences in the same sample as well. The rearrangement joins TRBV30 to TRBJ2-5, with TRBD2 matching over 12 bases. CDR1 is GTSNPN and CDR2 is SVGIG in the germline V gene (reference sequence). The CDR3 covers 15 residues. J gave up 5 bases and V 2 bases, and 6 bases lay outside the gene matches. CDR3 coding DNA: TGTGCCTGGAGTCTAGCGGGAGGGCCCGGGGAGACCCAGTACTTC. It encodes CAWSLAGGPGETQYF.

The chain uses TRBV6-6 and TRBJ2-7, with a tentative D call TRBD2 (5 bases). Germline V gene lookup returns CDR1 MNHNY and CDR2 SVGAGI (reference sequence). The CDR3 sequence is 12 residues long. V lost 5 bases and J lost 2, with 7 bases in between. The CDR3 spells CASSEGPYEQYF. The CDR3, as DNA: TGTGCCAGCAGTGAGGGTCCCTACGAGCAGTACTTC.

This chain connects TRBV25-1 to TRBJ2-7; possibly TRBD1 for D (6 bases). The CDR3 has 17 residues. Germline V CDR1 and CDR2: MGHDK, SYGVNS. Trimming cost V 3 bases and J 2 bases, with 20 bases left between them. The CDR3 sequence is CASSEGIKGDKTYEQYF. The DNA for the CDR3 is TGTGCCAGCAGTGAGGGGATTAAAGGGGACAAGACCTACGAGCAGTACTTC.

The table lists this clone with a count of one. The chain employs TRBV4-1 and TRBJ2-1, with D unresolved. The germline V gene has CDR1 MGHRA and CDR2 YSYEKL. V was trimmed by 3 bases and J by 1 base, leaving 7 bases between them. The CDR3 consists of 14 residues. The CDR3 DNA follows: TGCGCCAGCAGCCACACGGGTTCCTACAATGAGCAGTTCTTC. Its translation is CASSHTGSYNEQFF.

V and J are TRBV30 and TRBJ2-1; tentative D call: TRBD2 (5 bases). Deletions cut 0 bases from V and 8 bases from J, with 11 bases between. The CDR3 loop spans 13 amino acids. Germline lookup yields CDR1 GTSNPN and CDR2 SVGIG (reference sequence). This chain's CDR3 is CAWSVRRSYEQFF. CDR3 in DNA: TGTGCCTGGAGTGTAAGGAGGTCATATGAGCAGTTCTTC. The full variable domain, rest sourced from reference TRBV30 and TRBJ2-1, is SQTIHQWPATLVQPVGSPLSLECTVEGTSNPNLYWYRQAAGRGLQLLFYSVGIGQISSEVPQNLSASRPQDRQFILSSKKLLLSDSGFYLCAWSVRRSYEQFFGPGTRLTVL.

Only one count was recorded for this clone. The gene calls are TRBV5-1 and TRBJ2-3; D is undetermined. Trimming left V 0 bases short and J 0 bases short, with 2 bases between. Germline-derived CDR1 and CDR2 are SGHRS and YFSETQ. The CDR3 covers 13 residues. The CDR3 coding sequence is TGCGCCAGCAGCTTGGGTAGCACAGATACGCAGTATTTT. It specifies CASSLGSTDTQYF.

V usage is TRBV28 and J usage is TRBJ2-7, with 7 bases that match TRBD1. The V segment lost 4 bases and the J segment 2 bases; nucleotides outside the gene matches: 5. Germline V CDR1 and CDR2: MDHEN, SYDVKM. This CDR3 region has 14 residues. The CDR3 region is CASSSSGQTYEQYF. CDR3 coding DNA: TGTGCCAGCAGTTCATCGGGACAGACCTACGAGCAGTACTTC. The whole variable domain, remainder taken from reference TRBV28 and TRBJ2-7, is DVKVTQSSRYLVKRTGEKVFLECVQDMDHENMFWYRQDPGLGLRLIYFSYDVKMKEKGDIPEGYSVSREKKERFSLILESASTNQTSMYLCASSSSGQTYEQYFGPGTRLTVT.

The chain recombines TRBV5-6 with TRBJ1-5, with a tentative D call TRBD1 (6 bases). In germline, CDR1 is SGHDT, CDR2 YYEEEE. The CDR3 runs 15 residues. Deletions cut 0 bases from V and 3 bases from J, with 10 bases between. CDR3 nucleotide sequence: TGTGCCAGCAGCTTGGGGGCAGGGGCCAATCAGCCCCAGCATTTT. Its translation is CASSLGAGANQPQHF.

This rearrangement joins TRBV27 to TRBJ2-3; no clear D gene. Trimming removed 3 bases at V and 2 bases at J, with 18 bases between. The CDR3 sequence is 17 residues long. Germline CDR1 is MNHEY and CDR2 is SMNVEV (reference sequence). In DNA, the CDR3 is TGTGCCAGCAGTTTCTACACGAACCACTTACACACAGATACGCAGTATTTT. Its translation is CASSFYTNHLHTDTQYF.

In nucleotides, the CDR3 is TGTGCCAGCAGCCAAGTACGGTGGGGGGAGACCCAGTACTTC. Translating it yields CASSQVRWGETQYF. The V call is TRBV14, the J call TRBJ2-5; TRBD1 or TRBD2 may be the D gene (5 bases each). This CDR3 is built from 14 residues. Per the germline V gene, CDR1 is SGHDN and CDR2 is FVKESK. V dropped 1 base and J dropped 5 bases, with 11 bases sitting between them. Drawing the rest from reference TRBV14 and TRBJ2-5, the complete variable domain is EAGVTQFPSHSVIEKGQTVTLRCDPISGHDNLYWYRRVMGKEIKFLLHFVKESKQDESGMPNNRFLAERTGGTYSTLKVQPAELEDSGVYFCASSQVRWGETQYFGPGTRLLVL.

The chain couples TRBV6-6 to TRBJ2-1; 7 bases line up with TRBD2. The germline V gene has CDR1 MNHNY and CDR2 SVGAGI (reference sequence). This CDR3 is 14 amino acids long. J gave up 7 bases and V 7 bases, and 10 bases lay outside the gene matches. CDR3 sequence reads: CASIDPGAGNEQFF. Written as DNA, the CDR3 is TGTGCCAGCATTGACCCCGGAGCGGGGAATGAGCAGTTCTTC.

The V gene is TRBV7-3, the J gene TRBJ2-1; 16 bases fit TRBD2. V gave up 5 bases and J gave up 4 bases; unmatched junction bases: 5. The germline V gene has CDR1 SGHTA and CDR2 FQGTGA. The CDR3 runs to 17 residues. CDR3 protein: CASSRGLAGGGYNEQFF. In DNA form, the CDR3 reads TGTGCCAGCAGCCGGGGACTAGCGGGAGGGGGATACAATGAGCAGTTCTTC.